These 29 T cell receptor beta chains came from one sample sequenced in a study of CD8 T cells in Susac syndrome. Random hexamers were used to reverse transcribe an amount of about 0.45 to 1 ug RNA. TCRdb passed the immunoSEQ multiplex PCR reads through MiXCR, listing each CDR3 protein once. Of about 180,000 distinct CDR3 sequences in the sample, approximately 95% are singletons; the top ten hold approximately 0.12%. Sequencing was carried out using CD4+ T cells from PBMCs. These receptor sequences come from a human donor with Susac syndrome.

The chain employs TRBV3-1 and TRBJ2-2; no firm D call. CDR1 and CDR2 from the germline V gene are LGHDT and YNNKEL (reference sequence). Deletions cut 6 bases from V and 6 bases from J, with 11 bases between. The CDR3 is 13 amino acids. The DNA of the CDR3 is TGTGCCAGCAGGCCCCTCCGGGCCGGGGAGCTGTTTTTT. Protein: CASRPLRAGELFF.

This rearrangement joins TRBV7-9 to TRBJ1-1; the match to TRBD1 covers 7 bases. J gave up 1 base and V 4 bases, and 6 bases lay outside the gene matches. Germline lookup yields CDR1 SEHNR and CDR2 FQNEAQ (reference sequence). The CDR3 spans 15 residues. CDR3 loop: CASSSNRGGNTEAFF. CDR3 bases: TGTGCCAGCAGCTCAAACAGGGGTGGGAACACTGAAGCTTTCTTT.

V and J are TRBV3-1 and TRBJ2-1; tentatively, D is TRBD2 (5 bases). V dropped 3 bases and J dropped 4 bases, with 10 bases sitting between them. The CDR3 has 14 amino acids. The germline V gene has CDR1 LGHDT and CDR2 YNNKEL (reference sequence). CDR3 in DNA: TGTGCCAGCAGCCACCCGGGGTCATACAATGAGCAGTTCTTC. This codes for CASSHPGSYNEQFF.

The chain carries TRBV3-1 and TRBJ2-5; D gene uncertain. The CDR3 length is 16 residues. Trimming cost V 6 bases and J 0 bases, with 17 bases left between them. Germline V gives CDR1 LGHDT, CDR2 YNNKEL (reference sequence). CDR3 nucleotides: TGTGCCAGCAGTCTACACTCTATCTCGTACCAAGAGACCCAGTACTTC. Translated: CASSLHSISYQETQYF.

J is TRBJ1-2 and V is TRBV9, with a weak D call TRBD1 (5 bases). The CDR3 sequence is 16 residues long. Trimming took 1 base from V and 5 from J, leaving 18 bases between them. Germline loops: CDR1 SGDLS, CDR2 YYNGEE. The CDR3 loop reads CASSVSADTGIYGYTF. The CDR3 DNA is TGTGCCAGCAGCGTATCCGCGGACACGGGTATTTATGGCTACACCTTC.

This clonotype was found once. The rearrangement joins TRBV30 to TRBJ1-4, with unresolved D. The germline V gene encodes CDR1 GTSNPN and CDR2 SVGIG (reference sequence). The CDR3 consists of 14 residues. V was pared by 0 bases and J by 5 bases, with 10 bases between. CDR3 coding DNA: TGTGCCTGGAGTGTAGGAGGGAGAAATGAAAAACTGTTTTTT. Translating it yields CAWSVGGRNEKLFF.

V usage is TRBV6-1 and J usage is TRBJ2-1, with 12 nucleotides matching TRBD2. J lost 7 bases, V lost 3 bases, and 10 bases had no gene match. Per the germline V gene, CDR1 is MNHNS and CDR2 is SASEGT. The CDR3 length is 17 residues. The CDR3 region is CASSDTVGLAGRNEQFF. CDR3 DNA sequence: TGTGCCAGCAGTGACACCGTGGGACTAGCGGGCCGTAATGAGCAGTTCTTC.

This chain links TRBV7-2 with TRBJ1-5, with unresolved D. Germline lookup yields CDR1 SGHTA and CDR2 FQGNSA. V gave up 6 bases and J gave up 4 bases, with 13 bases separating them. This CDR3 has 14 amino acids. The CDR3 protein is CASSPGPRNQPQHF. The CDR3 bases are TGTGCCAGCAGTCCCGGGCCCCGAAATCAGCCCCAGCATTTT. Full variable domain (rest looked up from reference TRBV7-2 and TRBJ1-5): GAGVSQSPSNKVTEKGKDVELRCDPISGHTALYWYRQSLGQGLEFLIYFQGNSAPDKSGLPSDRFSAERTGGSVSTLTIQRTQQEDSAVYLCASSPGPRNQPQHFGDGTRLSIL.

This rearrangement joins TRBV2 to TRBJ1-2, with D possibly TRBD1 on 5 matching bases. The CDR3 spans 12 residues. The V end was cut by 6 bases, the J end by 10 bases, with 15 bases between. Germline V gene data show CDR1 as SNHLY and CDR2 as FYNNEI. CDR3 sequence reads: CASSPSGGVYTF. The CDR3 DNA is TGTGCCAGCAGCCCTAGTGGGGGGGTCTACACCTTC.

The J gene is TRBJ2-1, the V gene TRBV18, with D tentatively TRBD1 (5 bases). The V end lost 6 bases, the J end lost 0 bases, and 18 bases lay between the germline ends. The CDR3 is made up of 17 amino acids. Per germline, CDR1 KGHSH and CDR2 LQKENI. The CDR3 region is CASSLERGLSSYNEQFF. DNA of the CDR3: TGTGCCAGCTCCCTTGAAAGGGGCCTTAGCTCCTACAATGAGCAGTTCTTC. Full variable domain (outside the CDR3, taken from reference TRBV18 and TRBJ2-1): NAGVMQNPRHLVRRRGQEARLRCSPMKGHSHVYWYRQLPEEGLKFMVYLQKENIIDESGMPKERFSAEFPKEGPSILRIQQVVRGDSAAYFCASSLERGLSSYNEQFFGPGTRLTVL.

V is TRBV9 and J is TRBJ1-6; D remains unclear. Deletions cut 0 bases from V and 6 bases from J, with 7 bases between. The CDR3 is 14 amino acids. CDR1 and CDR2 (germline): SGDLS, YYNGEE. The DNA for the CDR3 is TGTGCCAGCAGCGTAGTTTCCGGTAATTCACCCCTCCACTTT. It codes for CASSVVSGNSPLHF.

The chain combines TRBV6-5 with TRBJ1-5; D remains unclear. The V end lost 6 bases, the J end lost 9 bases, and 15 bases lay between the germline ends. The CDR3 totals 13 residues. The germline CDR1 and CDR2 sequences are MNHEY and SVGAGI. Here the CDR3 reads CASSPARERPQHF. For the CDR3, the DNA is TGTGCCAGCAGCCCTGCCCGTGAGAGGCCCCAGCATTTT.

The gene calls are TRBV29-1 and TRBJ1-2; D is ambiguous. Germline values: CDR1 SQVTM, CDR2 ANQGSEA. V lost 6 bases to trimming and J lost 0 bases, with 14 bases between them. This CDR3 spans 14 amino acids. CDR3 sequence (DNA): TGCAGCGTGACCCCGGCGGGGTCTAACTATGGCTACACCTTC. Translated: CSVTPAGSNYGYTF.

The chain employs TRBV21-1 and TRBJ2-3; no check of the table's D call, TRBD1, against the DNA was made. TRBV21-1 is deemed a pseudogene. The CDR3 extends over 12 amino acids. In DNA, the CDR3 is TGCGGGGGCGGGGTAGTGACAGATACGCAGTATTTT. Residues: CGGGVVTDTQYF.

The V gene is TRBV4-1, the J gene TRBJ2-1, with TRBD1 identical over 8 bases. Germline V CDR1 and CDR2: MGHRA, YSYEKL. The CDR3 length is 13 residues. V lost 3 bases and J lost 16; bases outside the gene matches: 11. DNA for the CDR3: TGCGCCAGCAGCCAGACCCGGGACAGGCTCTCCTTCTTC. Residues: CASSQTRDRLSFF.

The gene calls are TRBV9 and TRBJ2-2; maybe TRBD1 (5 bases). CDR1 SGDLS and CDR2 YYNGEE come from the germline V gene. This CDR3 contains 16 residues. V lost 0 bases, J lost 1 base, and 10 bases lay in between. The CDR3 spells CASSVALRGNTGELFF. In DNA, the CDR3 is TGTGCCAGCAGCGTAGCTTTAAGGGGGAACACCGGGGAGCTGTTTTTT.

The rearrangement uses TRBV5-1 and TRBJ2-5; D gene unclear. CDR1 and CDR2 (germline): SGHRS, YFSETQ. CDR3 length: 14 residues. Trimming removed 0 bases at V and 5 bases at J, with 11 bases between. The CDR3 sequence: CASSLGATAETQYF. DNA for the CDR3: TGCGCCAGCAGCTTGGGAGCCACTGCTGAGACCCAGTACTTC.

The rearrangement joins TRBV28 to TRBJ2-7; a weak D match, TRBD2 (6 bases). The CDR3 totals 13 residues. The germline V gene has CDR1 MDHEN and CDR2 SYDVKM. V was trimmed by 4 bases and J by 2 bases, leaving 9 bases between them. The CDR3 protein is CASSWGGTYEQYF. DNA of the CDR3: TGTGCCAGCAGTTGGGGAGGAACCTACGAGCAGTACTTC.

The chain couples TRBV7-3 to TRBJ2-1; the D is unclear. Between the trimmed V and J ends, which lost 3 bases and 3 bases, there was a span of 6 bases. CDR1 and CDR2 (germline): SGHTA, FQGTGA. The CDR3 covers 13 residues. As DNA, the CDR3 is TGTGCCAGCAGCTTGCAATTCTACAATGAGCAGTTCTTC. This encodes CASSLQFYNEQFF.

The chain combines TRBV20-1 with TRBJ2-7; D not resolved. The CDR3 is 9 amino acids. V was trimmed by 7 bases and J by 4 bases, leaving 5 bases between them. Germline loops: CDR1 DFQATT, CDR2 SNEGSKA (reference sequence). The CDR3 loop reads CSVPYEQYF. The CDR3, as DNA: TGCAGTGTGCCGTACGAGCAGTACTTC.

The J gene is TRBJ1-6, the V gene TRBV20-1; 8 bases are shared with TRBD1. The CDR3 extends over 14 amino acids. Germline V gene data show CDR1 as DFQATT and CDR2 as SNEGSKA (reference sequence). Trimming took 6 bases from V and 6 from J; bases not matched to a gene: 7. The CDR3 nucleotides are TGCAGTGCGCTACCCGACAGGGGTAATTCACCCCTCCACTTT. It yields the protein CSALPDRGNSPLHF.

The CDR3 bases are TGTGCCATCAGTGAATCCAGTCATATGAACACTGAAGCTTTCTTT. Protein sequence: CAISESSHMNTEAFF. V usage is TRBV10-3 and J usage is TRBJ1-1; no firm D call. V was clipped by 3 bases and J by 0 bases, with 11 bases between them. Germline CDR1 reads ENHRY; CDR2 reads SYGVKD. The CDR3 spans 15 residues.

The CDR3 region is CASSADSQDQPQHF. The CDR3 DNA reads TGTGCCAGTAGCGCGGACAGCCAAGATCAGCCCCAGCATTTT. The V call is TRBV19, the J call TRBJ1-5; possibly TRBD1 for D (6 bases). Germline assignment: CDR1 LNHDA and CDR2 SQIVND (reference sequence). CDR3 length: 14 residues. V lost 6 bases and J lost 5, with 14 bases in between.

This rearrangement joins TRBV28 to TRBJ2-1; 9 nucleotides agree with TRBD2. The length of the CDR3 is 16 residues. The germline V gene encodes CDR1 MDHEN and CDR2 SYDVKM. V lost 6 bases, J lost 5 bases, and 11 bases stayed unmatched. CDR3 in DNA: TGTGCCAGCAGGGCTCGGCGGGAGGGCCTGGACAATGAGCAGTTCTTC. Its protein product is CASRARREGLDNEQFF.

This chain links TRBV2 with TRBJ1-5; D is unresolved. The V end was cut by 8 bases, the J end by 4 bases, with 12 bases between. CDR1 and CDR2 (germline): SNHLY, FYNNEI. The CDR3 sequence is 13 residues long. The CDR3 DNA reads as TGTGCCAGCGGCAGTCGGTTAAATCAGCCCCAGCATTTT. It encodes CASGSRLNQPQHF.

The V gene is TRBV29-1, the J gene TRBJ2-1; no clear D gene. Germline loops: CDR1 SQVTM, CDR2 ANQGSEA. The germline V and J ends were trimmed by 5 bases and 4 bases, with 12 bases remaining between them. This CDR3 spans 13 amino acids. The CDR3 loop reads CSVLAELYNEQFF. The CDR3 DNA follows: TGCAGCGTTCTTGCGGAGCTTTACAATGAGCAGTTCTTC.

V usage is TRBV7-2 and J usage is TRBJ2-5, with D perhaps TRBD1 (5 bases). The ends were cut back, 5 bases at V and 5 bases at J, with 12 bases in the middle. CDR1 is SGHTA, CDR2 FQGNSA, per germline. The CDR3 is 13 residues long. The DNA for the CDR3 is TGTGCCAGCAGCCCAGGGTTTCGGGAGACCCAGTACTTC. Residues: CASSPGFRETQYF.

In DNA form, the CDR3 reads TGCAGCGTTGGGACGGCCGTCATCCAAGAGACCCAGTACTTC. Its protein is CSVGTAVIQETQYF. The chain is built from TRBV29-1 and TRBJ2-5; D remains unclear. CDR3 length equals 14 residues. CDR1 is SQVTM, CDR2 ANQGSEA, per germline. V gave up 4 bases and J gave up 1 base, with 13 bases separating them.

The rearrangement joins TRBV20-1 to TRBJ1-1, with D possibly being TRBD1 (6 bases). V was shortened by 4 bases and J by 1 base, with 13 bases between the two germline ends. The CDR3 is 14 amino acids. CDR1 DFQATT and CDR2 SNEGSKA come from the germline V gene (reference sequence). In nucleotides, the CDR3 is TGCAGTGCTATACGGGACATAGGGAACACTGAAGCTTTCTTT. This gives the protein CSAIRDIGNTEAFF.